The 23 T cell receptor beta chains below were found in one sample sequenced in a study of T cells in Graves' hyperthyroidism and ophthalmopathy (dated by TCRdb to between 2019 and 2020). Libraries came from multiplex PCR. TCRdb names Illumina HiSeq 2000 as the instrument used. TCR beta CDR3 regions were amplified from RNA transcripts. A first-round RT-PCR of the TCR CDR3 used the HTBI primer set with the Qiagen OneStep RT-PCR kit. TCRdb's own reprocessing of the public reads used fastp at Q25 and MiXCR and kept productive beta chains. For every CDR3 protein sequence, its rows merge into one entry that carries the most common genes and DNA. This sample gives more than 350,000 distinct CDR3 sequences in total; 12% to 15% of them show up just once. The ten biggest clones cover approximately 19% of the sample. Material: blood. These receptors originate from an older woman with Graves' ophthalmopathy.

This clonotype has a count of ten or more. The chain uses TRBV12-3 or TRBV12-4 and TRBJ1-1; 12 nucleotides match TRBD1. The V and J ends lost 4 bases and 10 bases, in that order; junction bases with no gene match: 7. This CDR3 is built from 14 residues. The CDR3 here is CASSSLGTGGTAFF. The CDR3 DNA reads as TGTGCCAGCAGTTCCCTCGGGACAGGGGGCACAGCTTTCTTT.

This clonotype has only a few counts. The rearrangement uses TRBV14 and TRBJ2-2, with D hard to call. V gave up 0 bases and J gave up 0 bases, with 8 bases separating them. Germline values: CDR1 SGHDN, CDR2 FVKESK. The CDR3 runs 16 residues. As DNA, the CDR3 is TGTGCCAGCAGCCAAGATCTTGGAACGAACACCGGGGAGCTGTTTTTT. It yields the protein CASSQDLGTNTGELFF.

This clonotype was seen at least ten times. The V gene is TRBV20-1, the J gene TRBJ1-4; no clear D gene. Germline V lookup: CDR1 DFQATT, CDR2 SNEGSKA (reference sequence). V shed 6 bases and J shed 4 bases, with 3 bases lying between them. This CDR3 is 10 amino acids long. CDR3 coding DNA: TGCAGTGCCGTTAATGAAAAACTGTTTTTT. It encodes CSAVNEKLFF.

The genes are TRBV7-8 and TRBJ2-2, with TRBD2 matching 12 bases. The length of the CDR3 is 19 residues. The V gene's germline CDR1 is SGHVS and CDR2 FQNEAQ. Trimming cost V 4 bases and J 2 bases; bases outside gene matches: 11. The CDR3 region has the DNA TGTGCCAGCAGCTCCCTCAAACCGGGACTAGCGGGTAACACCGGGGAGCTGTTTTTT. Translating gives CASSSLKPGLAGNTGELFF.

Only a few counts were recorded for this clonotype. This sequence joins TRBV25-1 and TRBJ2-7; 14 bases are a match to TRBD2. J lost 5 bases, V lost 3 bases, and 9 bases had no gene match. CDR1 and CDR2 (germline): MGHDK, SYGVNS. This CDR3 is 17 amino acids long. The CDR3 loop is CASSDPGTSGRGHEQYF. CDR3 sequence (DNA): TGTGCCAGCAGTGATCCAGGGACTAGCGGGAGAGGGCACGAGCAGTACTTC.

This clonotype appeared many times. J is TRBJ1-1 and V is TRBV6-1, with TRBD1 as a possible D gene (5 bases). Germline assignment: CDR1 MNHNS and CDR2 SASEGT. Trimming took 1 base from V and 3 from J, leaving 9 bases between them. The CDR3 contains 14 residues. The CDR3 DNA reads TGTGCCAGCAGTGAAGTGGGACCGGACACTGAAGCTTTCTTT. Translating gives CASSEVGPDTEAFF.

This clonotype occurred many times. V usage is TRBV11-2 and J usage is TRBJ2-3; D may be TRBD2 (6 bases). The germline gives CDR1 SGHAT, CDR2 FQNNGV. Trimming removed 0 bases at V and 4 bases at J, with 11 bases between. This CDR3 spans 15 amino acids. The CDR3 spells CASSLDGGIADTQYF. The CDR3 DNA reads TGTGCCAGCAGCTTAGACGGCGGGATCGCAGATACGCAGTATTTT.

There are many counts of this clonotype. The chain links TRBV7-2 to TRBJ1-1; possibly TRBD1 for D (6 bases). The CDR3 consists of 14 residues. From germline, CDR1 is SGHTA and CDR2 FQGNSA. With 3 bases removed from V and 0 bases from J, the gap between germline ends came to 8 bases. The CDR3 sequence: CASSFSGVNTEAFF. The CDR3 coding sequence is TGTGCCAGCAGCTTTTCAGGGGTGAACACTGAAGCTTTCTTT.

This clonotype was detected many times. V gene TRBV5-5 combines with J gene TRBJ2-3; 7 nucleotides agree with TRBD1. This CDR3 spans 15 amino acids. Germline values: CDR1 SGHKS, CDR2 YYEKEE (reference sequence). Losses at the gene ends were 4 bases for V and 1 base for J; bases not matched to a gene: 6. CDR3 in DNA: TGTGCCAGCAGCACTAGGACAGGAGGCACAGATACGCAGTATTTT. This encodes CASSTRTGGTDTQYF.

The V call is TRBV19, the J call TRBJ2-7; 9 nucleotides align to TRBD2. In germline, CDR1 is LNHDA, CDR2 SQIVND (reference sequence). The V segment lost 5 bases and the J segment 2 bases; nucleotides outside the gene matches: 7. There are 15 residues in the CDR3. CDR3 in DNA: TGTGCCAGTAGTTCCCGGACTAGCGCGACCTACGAGCAGTACTTC. Its protein product is CASSSRTSATYEQYF. The full variable domain, rest sourced from reference TRBV19 and TRBJ2-7, is DGGITQSPKYLFRKEGQNVTLSCEQNLNHDAMYWYRQDPGQGLRLIYYSQIVNDFQKGDIAEGYSVSREKKESFPLTVTSAQKNPTAFYLCASSSRTSATYEQYFGPGTRLTVT.

This clonotype was recorded many times. CDR3 loop: CASTPGEGIADTQYF. The CDR3, as DNA: TGTGCCAGCACCCCGGGAGAGGGTATCGCAGATACGCAGTATTTT. This chain joins TRBV3-1 and TRBJ2-3, with D possibly matching TRBD2 (6 bases). In germline, CDR1 is LGHDT, CDR2 YNNKEL (reference sequence). V lost 7 bases and J lost 4, with 18 bases in between. This CDR3 has 15 amino acids.

This clonotype appeared a few times. This chain links TRBV30 with TRBJ2-7, with 9 bases lining up with TRBD2. The V gene's germline CDR1 is GTSNPN and CDR2 SVGIG (reference sequence). The CDR3 consists of 15 residues. The V gene end was trimmed by 5 bases and the J gene end by 3 bases; junction bases not matched to a gene: 11. The CDR3 is CAWATRLADNYEQYF. The CDR3, as DNA: TGTGCCTGGGCCACACGACTAGCGGATAACTACGAGCAGTACTTC.

V and J are TRBV11-2 and TRBJ2-7; 8 nucleotides align to TRBD2. J was trimmed by 2 bases and V by 4 bases; bases with no gene match: 7. Germline CDR1 and CDR2: SGHAT and FQNNGV. The CDR3 is made up of 15 amino acids. CDR3 nucleotide sequence: TGTGCCAGCAGCTCTTTTCGGCGGGAGGCCTACGAGCAGTACTTC. Translating gives CASSSFRREAYEQYF.

This clonotype was detected many times. The CDR3 sequence is CASRSTGGLGNEQFF. CDR3 in DNA: TGTGCCAGCAGGTCCACCGGGGGGCTCGGTAATGAGCAGTTCTTC. The chain uses TRBV12-3 or TRBV12-4 and TRBJ2-1; a weak D match, TRBD2 (7 bases). V was clipped by 6 bases and J by 7 bases, with 19 bases between them. The CDR3 is made up of 15 amino acids.

The chain is built from TRBV6-1 and TRBJ2-1; D is undetermined. The CDR3 contains 14 residues. V lost 2 bases and J 6 bases, leaving 11 bases between the germline ends. CDR1 is MNHNS, CDR2 SASEGT, per germline. The CDR3 region is CASSEYQLRNEQFF. The CDR3 DNA sequence: TGTGCCAGCAGTGAATATCAGCTGCGCAATGAGCAGTTCTTC.

This clonotype was seen ten or more times. The chain combines TRBV2 with TRBJ2-3, with 7 bases aligning to TRBD1. The CDR3 is 12 amino acids. Germline CDR1 is SNHLY and CDR2 is FYNNEI. The CDR3 spells CGGQGETDTQYF. CDR3 DNA: TGTGGAGGGCAGGGGGAGACAGATACGCAGTATTTT.

This clonotype was detected many times. The chain uses TRBV3-1 and TRBJ2-7, with D possibly TRBD1 on 6 matching bases. There are 13 residues in the CDR3. The V gene lost 3 bases and the J gene lost 3 bases, with 9 bases spanning the gap. Per germline, CDR1 LGHDT and CDR2 YNNKEL (reference sequence). The CDR3 nucleotides read TGTGCCAGCAGCCAGCTACAGGGCTACGAGCAGTACTTC. It specifies CASSQLQGYEQYF.

The sample holds many counts of this clonotype. Compared with germline, one end of the junction differs, possibly owing to a read error. J is TRBJ2-3 and V is TRBV7-7; TRBD2 matches at 12 bases. Germline lookup yields CDR1 SSHAT and CDR2 FNYEAQ (reference sequence). This CDR3 contains 17 residues. The CDR3 spells CASSPGTSGSSTDTQYF. The CDR3 bases are TGTGCTAGCAGCCCAGGGACTAGCGGGTCTAGCACAGATACGCAGTATTTT.

The chain uses TRBV9 and TRBJ2-3, with 9 bases lining up with TRBD2. V dropped 1 base and J dropped 5; count of bases not matched to a gene: 11. The CDR3 has 17 amino acids. CDR1 and CDR2 from the germline V gene are SGDLS and YYNGEE. CDR3 coding DNA: TGTGCCAGCAGCGTATGGGGCGAGCGGGAGGTAATAGATACGCAGTATTTT. It translates to CASSVWGEREVIDTQYF. Drawing the rest from reference TRBV9 and TRBJ2-3, the complete variable domain is DSGVTQTPKHLITATGQRVTLRCSPRSGDLSVYWYQQSLDQGLQFLIQYYNGEERAKGNILERFSAQQFPDLHSELNLSSLELGDSALYFCASSVWGEREVIDTQYFGPGTRLTVL.

J is TRBJ2-3 and V is TRBV7-9; 10 bases fit TRBD2. Germline V lookup: CDR1 SEHNR, CDR2 FQNEAQ (reference sequence). This CDR3 region has 17 residues. Germline trimming cut 1 base from V and 4 bases from J; bases unmatched to any gene: 8. This chain's CDR3 is CASSLVALAGEADTQYF. CDR3 in DNA: TGTGCCAGCAGCTTAGTCGCGCTAGCGGGAGAAGCAGATACGCAGTATTTT.

This clonotype has only a few counts. The J gene is TRBJ2-2, the V gene TRBV18; perhaps TRBD1 as D (6 bases). The CDR3 is made up of 15 amino acids. CDR1 is KGHSH and CDR2 is LQKENI in the germline V gene. The V gene lost 2 bases and the J gene lost 1 base, with 8 bases spanning the gap. CDR3 region: CASSPKGVNTGELFF. Here the CDR3 DNA reads TGTGCCAGCTCACCAAAGGGGGTGAACACCGGGGAGCTGTTTTTT. The full variable domain, in which reference TRBV18 and TRBJ2-2 provide the parts outside the CDR3, is NAGVMQNPRHLVRRRGQEARLRCSPMKGHSHVYWYRQLPEEGLKFMVYLQKENIIDESGMPKERFSAEFPKEGPSILRIQQVVRGDSAAYFCASSPKGVNTGELFFGEGSRLTVL.

This clonotype was counted a few times. The rearrangement joins TRBV5-8 to TRBJ2-3; possibly TRBD1 or TRBD2 for D (5 bases each). Germline CDR1 reads SGHTS; CDR2 reads YDEGEE. With 1 base removed from V and 6 bases from J, the gap between germline ends came to 9 bases. The CDR3 is 13 residues long. CDR3 DNA sequence: TGTGCCAGCAGCTTGACGGGACCCGATACGCAGTATTTT. This codes for CASSLTGPDTQYF.

V is TRBV6-5 and J is TRBJ2-7; 13 bases match TRBD2. V lost 1 base and J lost 5; bases outside the gene matches: 2. Germline V CDR1 and CDR2: MNHEY, SVGAGI. The CDR3 has 15 residues. CDR3 sequence: CASSYWTSGSDEQYF. CDR3 in DNA: TGTGCCAGCAGTTACTGGACTAGCGGGAGCGACGAGCAGTACTTC.